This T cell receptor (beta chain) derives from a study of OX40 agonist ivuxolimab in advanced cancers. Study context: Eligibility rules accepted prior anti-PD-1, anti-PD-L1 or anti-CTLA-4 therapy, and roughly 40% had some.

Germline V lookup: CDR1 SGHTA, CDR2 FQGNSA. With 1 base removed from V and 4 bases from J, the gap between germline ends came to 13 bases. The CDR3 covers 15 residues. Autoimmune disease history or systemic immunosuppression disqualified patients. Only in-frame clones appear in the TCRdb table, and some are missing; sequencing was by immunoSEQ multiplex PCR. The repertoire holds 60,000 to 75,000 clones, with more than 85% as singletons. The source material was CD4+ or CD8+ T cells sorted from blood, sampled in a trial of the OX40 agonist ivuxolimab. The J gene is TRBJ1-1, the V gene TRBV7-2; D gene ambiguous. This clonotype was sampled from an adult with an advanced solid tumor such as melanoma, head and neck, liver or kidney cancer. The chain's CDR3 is CASSLDGVLLTEAFF. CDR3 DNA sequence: TGTGCCAGCAGCTTAGACGGGGTTTTGCTCACTGAAGCTTTCTTT.